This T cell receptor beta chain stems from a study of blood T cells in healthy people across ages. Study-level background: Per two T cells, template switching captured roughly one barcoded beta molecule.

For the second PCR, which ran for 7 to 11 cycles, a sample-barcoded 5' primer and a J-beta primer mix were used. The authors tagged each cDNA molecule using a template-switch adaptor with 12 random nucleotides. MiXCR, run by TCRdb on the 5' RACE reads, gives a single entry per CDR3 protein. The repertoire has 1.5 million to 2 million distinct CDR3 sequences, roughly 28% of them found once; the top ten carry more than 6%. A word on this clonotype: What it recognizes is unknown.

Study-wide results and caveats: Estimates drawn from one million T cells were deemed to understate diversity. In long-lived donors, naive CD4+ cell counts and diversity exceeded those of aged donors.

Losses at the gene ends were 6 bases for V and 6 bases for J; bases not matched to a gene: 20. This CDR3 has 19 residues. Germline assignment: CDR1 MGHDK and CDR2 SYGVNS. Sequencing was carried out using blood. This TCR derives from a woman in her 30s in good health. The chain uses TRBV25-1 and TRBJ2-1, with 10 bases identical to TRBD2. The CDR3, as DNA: TGTGCCAGCAGCACCGAACCTAGCGGGAGTTCCTCGGTGTCCAATGAGCAGTTCTTC. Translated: CASSTEPSGSSSVSNEQFF.